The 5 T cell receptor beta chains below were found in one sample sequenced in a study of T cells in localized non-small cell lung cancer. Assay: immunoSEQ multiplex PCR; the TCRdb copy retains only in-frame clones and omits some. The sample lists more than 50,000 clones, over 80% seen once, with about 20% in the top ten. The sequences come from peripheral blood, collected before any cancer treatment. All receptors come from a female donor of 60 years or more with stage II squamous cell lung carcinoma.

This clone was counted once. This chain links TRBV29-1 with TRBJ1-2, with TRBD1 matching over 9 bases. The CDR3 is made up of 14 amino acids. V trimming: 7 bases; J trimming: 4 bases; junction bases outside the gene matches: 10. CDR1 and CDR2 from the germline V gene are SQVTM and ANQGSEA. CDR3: CSATRQGVSYGYTF. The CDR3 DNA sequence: TGCAGCGCAACCAGACAGGGGGTATCCTATGGCTACACCTTC.

The CDR3 protein is CASSIGGGPTYEQYF. The CDR3 DNA reads TGTGCCAGTAGTATAGGCGGTGGTCCCACCTACGAGCAGTACTTC. The gene calls are TRBV19 and TRBJ2-7, with D unresolved. V was cut by 1 base and J by 2 bases, with 12 bases left in between. The CDR3 runs to 15 residues. CDR1 is LNHDA and CDR2 is SQIVND in the germline V gene (reference sequence).

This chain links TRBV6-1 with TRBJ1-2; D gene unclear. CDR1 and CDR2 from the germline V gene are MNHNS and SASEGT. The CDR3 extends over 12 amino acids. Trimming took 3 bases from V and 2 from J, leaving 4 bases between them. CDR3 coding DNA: TGTGCCAGCAGTGACTGGAACTATGGCTACACCTTC. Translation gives CASSDWNYGYTF.

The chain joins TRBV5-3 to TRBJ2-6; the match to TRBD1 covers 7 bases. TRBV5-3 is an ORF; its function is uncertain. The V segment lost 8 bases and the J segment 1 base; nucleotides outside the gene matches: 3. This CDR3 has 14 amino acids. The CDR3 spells CASNRGSGANVLTF. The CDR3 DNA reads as TGTGCCAGCAACAGGGGATCTGGGGCCAACGTCCTGACTTTC.

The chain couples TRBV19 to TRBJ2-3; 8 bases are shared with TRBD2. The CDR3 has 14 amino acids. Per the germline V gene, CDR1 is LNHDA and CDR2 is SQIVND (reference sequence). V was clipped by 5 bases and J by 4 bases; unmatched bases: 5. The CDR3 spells CASSETSAADTQYF. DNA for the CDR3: TGTGCCAGTAGTGAGACTAGCGCCGCAGATACGCAGTATTTT.